These 5 T cell receptor beta chains came from one sample sequenced in a study of human T cells and chemical hapten exposure. Documented time point: patch test 2, 6 weeks after DPC sensitization. The treatment: therapeutic diphenylcyclopropenone sensitization with weekly scalp DPC. TCRdb ran MiXCR on the RACE reads and lists one entry per CDR3 protein. This table has under 450,000 distinct CDR3 sequences, just under 6.5% appearing once. The starting material was whole blood, obtained in connection with sensitization to the hapten diphenylcyclopropenone (DPC). These receptors originate from a woman between 18 and 29 years old with alopecia areata. Some clones in this sample may be carry-over from other donors' samples.

The chain couples TRBV14 to TRBJ2-2, with D hard to call. Trimming stripped 1 base from V and 2 bases from J, with 14 bases between. Per germline, CDR1 SGHDN and CDR2 FVKESK. The CDR3 runs to 17 residues. The chain's CDR3 is CASSQVGSFSNTGELFF. CDR3 nucleotides: TGTGCCAGCAGCCAAGTGGGATCCTTCTCTAACACCGGGGAGCTGTTTTTT.

This clonotype was seen ten or more times. The gene calls are TRBV5-1 and TRBJ1-4, with 8 bases aligning to TRBD1. Germline-derived CDR1 and CDR2 are SGHRS and YFSETQ. This CDR3 is built from 13 residues. Unmatched junction bases numbered 1, after V lost 4 bases and J lost 5 bases. In nucleotides, the CDR3 is TGCGCCAGCAGCGGGGACAGGAATGAAAAACTGTTTTTT. Its protein is CASSGDRNEKLFF.

This clonotype was recorded a few times. The rearrangement links TRBV7-3 to TRBJ2-1, with 8 bases identical to TRBD1. This CDR3 has 17 residues. V was clipped by 4 bases and J by 9 bases; unmatched bases: 17. CDR1 and CDR2 from the germline V gene are SGHTA and FQGTGA. CDR3 amino acids: CASSSTPGTGRTGEQFF. The CDR3 region has the DNA TGTGCCAGCAGCTCAACACCCGGGACAGGTAGAACTGGTGAGCAGTTCTTC. Drawing the rest from reference TRBV7-3 and TRBJ2-1, the complete variable domain is GAGVSQTPSNKVTEKGKYVELRCDPISGHTALYWYRQSLGQGPEFLIYFQGTGAADDSGLPNDRFFAVRPEGSVSTLKIQRTERGDSAVYLCASSSTPGTGRTGEQFFGPGTRLTVL.

The chain joins TRBV10-3 to TRBJ2-1, with D tentatively TRBD2 (5 bases). V lost 0 bases and J 8 bases, leaving 14 bases between the germline ends. Germline CDR1 and CDR2: ENHRY and SYGVKD. The CDR3 has 15 amino acids. The DNA for the CDR3 is TGTGCCATCAGTGAGTCGACGGGAAGGGCCGATGAGCAGTTCTTC. This codes for CAISESTGRADEQFF.

This clonotype appeared many times. This chain links TRBV6-6 with TRBJ1-5; the D gene is possibly TRBD1 (5 bases). The length of the CDR3 is 13 residues. V lost 11 bases, J lost 1 base, and 12 bases lay in between. Germline V gene lookup returns CDR1 MNHNY and CDR2 SVGAGI (reference sequence). CDR3 residues: CAGATESNQPQHF. The CDR3 bases are TGTGCCGGGGCAACGGAGAGCAATCAGCCCCAGCATTTT.